This T cell receptor beta chain was captured by sequencing in a study of T cells in Graves' hyperthyroidism and ophthalmopathy. V dropped 1 base and J dropped 3 bases, with 9 bases sitting between them. The CDR3 has 14 residues. CDR1 is SEHNR, CDR2 FQNEAQ, per germline (reference sequence). Template material for amplifying TCR beta CDR3 regions consisted of RNA transcripts. HTBI primers were the set used in a first-round RT-PCR of the TCR CDR3. TCRdb redid the calling of the multiplex PCR reads with MiXCR, one entry per CDR3 protein. Of roughly 180,000 distinct CDR3 sequences in the sample, 17% were seen once. When ophthalmopathy did not progress within 18 months, Graves' hyperthyroidism was considered stable. Patients were aged 18 to 65, had disease duration under 2 months, and had newly diagnosed hyperthyroidism. This clonotype was seen ten or more times. Its antigen is currently unknown. Study-wide points: Most expanded thyroid clonotypes above 0.001 also appeared in blood. Model-based prediction identified ophthalmopathy a median 6.5 months prior to its onset.

The origin of this receptor is a woman in her forties or fifties with Graves' hyperthyroidism. The chain employs TRBV7-9 and TRBJ2-5; D unclear. Sequencing was performed on blood. The CDR3 region is CASSLDVVEETQYF. Here the CDR3 DNA reads TGTGCCAGCAGCTTAGACGTGGTAGAAGAGACCCAGTACTTC.